This T cell receptor (beta chain) originates from a study of blood T cell repertoires in COVID-19. This table comes from immunoSEQ multiplex PCR, and its TCRdb copy is limited to in-frame clones, with some not included. This table holds fewer than 120,000 clones, 75% to 85% found once. This TCR was sampled from a woman aged 60-75 years with acute or convalescent COVID-19. Material: peripheral blood.

As DNA, the CDR3 is TGTGCCAGCAGTGAGACAGGGCGGAATGAAAAACTGTTTTTT. It yields the protein CASSETGRNEKLFF. The chain couples TRBV6-1 to TRBJ1-4; 7 nucleotides agree with TRBD1. The V gene's germline CDR1 is MNHNS and CDR2 SASEGT. Trimming cost V 3 bases and J 5 bases; bases outside gene matches: 3. The CDR3 sequence is 14 residues long.